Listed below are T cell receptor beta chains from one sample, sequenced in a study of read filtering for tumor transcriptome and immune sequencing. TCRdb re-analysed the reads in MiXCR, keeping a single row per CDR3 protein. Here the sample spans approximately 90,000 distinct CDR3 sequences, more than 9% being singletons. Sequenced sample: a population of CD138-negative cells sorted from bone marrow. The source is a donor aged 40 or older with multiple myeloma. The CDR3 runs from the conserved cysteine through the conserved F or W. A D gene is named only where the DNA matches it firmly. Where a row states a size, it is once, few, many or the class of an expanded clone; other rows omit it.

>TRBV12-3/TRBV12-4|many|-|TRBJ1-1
CASSFQVNTEAFF
TGTGCCAGCAGTTTTCAGGTGAACACTGAAGCTTTCTTT
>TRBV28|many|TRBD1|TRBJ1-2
CASSNGQGEKGYTF
TGTGCCAGCAGTAATGGACAGGGAGAGAAAGGCTACACCTTC
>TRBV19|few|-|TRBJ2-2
CASSIAGGTGELFF
TGTGCCAGTAGTATAGCGGGCGGTACCGGGGAGCTGTTTTTT
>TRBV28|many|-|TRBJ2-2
CASSGTTNTGELFF
TGTGCCAGCAGTGGGACAACGAACACCGGGGAGCTGTTTTTT
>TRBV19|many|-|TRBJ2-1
CASSISARWNEQFF
TGTGCCAGTAGTATCAGTGCCCGATGGAATGAGCAGTTCTTC
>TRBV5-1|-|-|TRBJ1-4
CASSPDRRTANEKLFF
TGCGCCAGCAGCCCAGATAGACGGACAGCTAATGAAAAACTGTTTTTT
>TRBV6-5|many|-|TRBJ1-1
CASSYSGGWGGEAFF
TGTGCCAGCAGTTACTCTGGCGGATGGGGGGGGGAAGCTTTCTTT
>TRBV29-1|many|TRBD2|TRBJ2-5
CSVDPRLAGGGETQYF
TGCAGCGTTGACCCGAGACTAGCGGGAGGGGGAGAGACCCAGTACTTC
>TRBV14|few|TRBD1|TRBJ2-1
CASTRGRSTYNEQFF
TGTGCCAGCACAAGGGGGCGGTCAACCTACAATGAGCAGTTCTTC
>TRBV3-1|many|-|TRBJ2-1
CASSQEAGSYNEQFF
TGTGCCAGCAGCCAAGAAGCGGGCTCCTACAATGAGCAGTTCTTC
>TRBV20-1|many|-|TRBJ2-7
CSAPHPSESSYEQYF
TGCAGTGCTCCCCACCCTAGCGAGAGCTCCTACGAGCAGTACTTC
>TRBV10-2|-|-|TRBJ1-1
CASKTRRENTEAFF
TGCGCCAGTAAAACTCGACGGGAGAACACTGAAGCTTTCTTT
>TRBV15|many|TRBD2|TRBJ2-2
CATSRNLASGRPGELFF
TGTGCCACCAGCAGGAATCTCGCTAGCGGGAGGCCCGGGGAGCTGTTTTTT
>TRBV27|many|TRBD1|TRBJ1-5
CATRDRINQPQHF
TGTGCCACCCGGGACAGAATTAATCAGCCCCAGCATTTT
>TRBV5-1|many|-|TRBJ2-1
CASSLTWEERNEQFF
TGCGCCAGCAGCTTGACGTGGGAGGAACGGAATGAGCAGTTCTTC
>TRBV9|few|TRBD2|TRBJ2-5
CASSVMSSGEETQYF
TGTGCCAGCAGCGTAATGTCTAGCGGGGAAGAGACCCAGTACTTC
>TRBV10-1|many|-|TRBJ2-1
CASGRGNEQFF
TGCGCCAGCGGACGAGGGAATGAGCAGTTCTTC
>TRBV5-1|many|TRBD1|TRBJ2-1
CASSGGQGNEQFF
TGCGCCAGCAGCGGGGGACAGGGGAATGAGCAGTTCTTC
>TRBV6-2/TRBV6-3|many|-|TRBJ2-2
CASSYGQTNTGELFF
TGTGCCAGCAGTTATGGACAGACGAACACCGGGGAGCTGTTTTTT
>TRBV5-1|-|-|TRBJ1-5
CASSLDGQPNQPQHF
TGCGCCAGCAGCTTGGACGGACAGCCCAATCAGCCCCAGCATTTT
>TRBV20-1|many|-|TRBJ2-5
CSARGEQQETQYF
TGCAGTGCTAGGGGGGAACAGCAAGAGACCCAGTACTTC
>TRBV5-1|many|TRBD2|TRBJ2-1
CASSLGWREGRNEQFF
TGCGCCAGCAGCTTGGGATGGCGGGAGGGCCGCAATGAGCAGTTCTTC
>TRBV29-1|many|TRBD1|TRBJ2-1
CSVPGTVTYNEQFF
TGCAGCGTCCCCGGGACAGTGACCTACAATGAGCAGTTCTTC
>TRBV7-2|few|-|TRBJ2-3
CASSPGTRSGADTRYF
TGTGCCAGCAGCCCCGGGACTCGGAGTGGGGCAGATACGCGGTATTTT
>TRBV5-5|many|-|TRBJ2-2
CASSITDGGGELFF
TGTGCCAGCAGCATTACGGACGGCGGCGGGGAGCTGTTTTTT
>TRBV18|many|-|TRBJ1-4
CASSQVRDEKLFF
TGTGCCAGCTCACAGGTACGGGATGAAAAACTGTTTTTT
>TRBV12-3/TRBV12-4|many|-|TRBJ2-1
CASSFAGFYNEQFF
TGTGCCAGCAGTTTTGCGGGATTCTACAATGAGCAGTTCTTC
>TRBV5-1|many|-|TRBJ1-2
CASSSGEVRGDGYTF
TGCGCCAGCAGCTCCGGTGAGGTCCGGGGCGATGGCTACACCTTC
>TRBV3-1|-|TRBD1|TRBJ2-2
CASSHGTASTGELFF
TGTGCCAGCAGCCACGGGACAGCGAGCACCGGGGAGCTGTTTTTT
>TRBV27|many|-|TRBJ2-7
CASSLSDGLGQYF
TGTGCCAGCAGTTTATCGGACGGGCTAGGGCAGTACTTC
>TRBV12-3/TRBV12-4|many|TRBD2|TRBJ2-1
CASSFLAGGGGDNEQFF
TGTGCCAGCAGTTTTCTAGCGGGAGGAGGGGGGGACAATGAGCAGTTCTTC
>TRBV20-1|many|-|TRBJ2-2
CSAREPRVAANTGELFF
TGCAGTGCTAGAGAACCAAGGGTAGCCGCTAACACCGGGGAGCTGTTTTTT
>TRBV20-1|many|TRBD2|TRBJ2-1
CSASGLAGAYNEQFF
TGCAGTGCTAGCGGACTAGCGGGAGCTTACAATGAGCAGTTCTTC
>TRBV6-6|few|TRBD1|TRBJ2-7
CASSPVAGGHEQYF
TGTGCCAGCAGTCCCGTCGCAGGGGGCCACGAGCAGTACTTC
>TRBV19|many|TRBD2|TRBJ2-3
CASSIPPWTSGKADTQYF
TGTGCCAGTAGTATACCGCCGTGGACTAGCGGGAAAGCAGATACGCAGTATTTT
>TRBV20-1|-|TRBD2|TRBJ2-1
CSARDPTSRNEQFF
TGCAGTGCTAGAGACCCGACTAGCAGGAATGAGCAGTTCTTC
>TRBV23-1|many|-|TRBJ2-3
CASSQPRGSDEVTDTQYF
TGCGCCAGCAGTCAACCCCGAGGGAGTGATGAAGTCACAGATACGCAGTATTTT
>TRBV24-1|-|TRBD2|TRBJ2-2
CATSDAGGPGTGELFF
TGTGCCACCAGTGACGCGGGAGGGCCAGGCACCGGGGAGCTGTTTTTT
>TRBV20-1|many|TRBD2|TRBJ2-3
CSAWTSGATDTQYF
TGCAGTGCTTGGACTAGCGGGGCCACAGATACGCAGTATTTT
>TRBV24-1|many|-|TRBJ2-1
CATSDAAYNEQFF
TGTGCCACCAGTGACGCTGCCTACAATGAGCAGTTCTTC
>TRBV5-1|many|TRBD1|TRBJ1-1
CASSLFRQGGEAFF
TGCGCCAGCAGCTTGTTCCGACAGGGTGGTGAAGCTTTCTTT
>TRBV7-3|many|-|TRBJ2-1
CASSLSGETYNEQFF
TGTGCCAGCAGCTTATCGGGGGAGACCTACAATGAGCAGTTCTTC
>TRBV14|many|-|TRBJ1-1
CASSPWGGSRGEAFF
TGTGCCAGCAGCCCATGGGGAGGATCTAGGGGTGAAGCTTTCTTT
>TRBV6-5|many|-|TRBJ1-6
CASSYKGFSPDSPLHF
TGTGCCAGCAGTTACAAGGGTTTTAGTCCGGATTCACCCCTCCACTTT
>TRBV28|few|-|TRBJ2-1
CASTGSSYNEQFF
TGTGCCAGCACAGGGAGCTCCTACAATGAGCAGTTCTTC
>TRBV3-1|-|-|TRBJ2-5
CASSQDFWRAAQETQYF
TGTGCCAGCAGCCAAGATTTTTGGCGGGCAGCACAAGAGACCCAGTACTTC
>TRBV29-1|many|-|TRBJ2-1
CSVGRTGHNEQFF
TGCAGCGTGGGGAGGACAGGCCACAATGAGCAGTTCTTC
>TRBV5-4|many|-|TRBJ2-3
CASSNRGGTDTQYF
TGTGCCAGCAGCAACAGGGGGGGGACAGATACGCAGTATTTT
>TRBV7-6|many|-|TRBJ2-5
CASSLRPGDQTQYF
TGTGCCAGCAGCCTCCGGCCCGGTGACCAGACCCAGTACTTC